The rows below give T cell receptor beta chains drawn from one sample of a study of Ad26.COV2.S vaccination and SARS-CoV-2 variants. Sequencing used immunoSEQ multiplex PCR; TCRdb keeps in-frame clones, though not all of them. The profile shows roughly 420,000 clones, approximately 90% of them singletons. The sample in question was peripheral blood, obtained in a trial of Ad26.COV2.S vaccine versus placebo. Every receptor here comes from a person between 18 and 60 years old who received the Ad26.COV2.S COVID-19 vaccine or a placebo. CDR3s include the opening cysteine and the closing phenylalanine or tryptophan. Each record gives: V gene, D gene, clone size, J gene, CDR3 DNA, CDR3 protein. A D gene is named only where the DNA matches it firmly. Size is omitted from some rows. Given values are once, few, many or a class for expanded clones.

>TRBV5-1|NA|NA|TRBJ1-4
TGCGCCAGCAGCCTGGAGGGTCAGTATGAAAAACTGTTTTTT
CASSLEGQYEKLFF
>TRBV28|NA|once|TRBJ1-6
TGTGCCAGCAGTTTTATGGTCGGGACAAAAGTATCACCCCTCCACTTT
CASSFMVGTKVSPLHF
>TRBV7-9|TRBD2|NA|TRBJ2-7
TGTGCCAGCAGCTTAGGCGGACTAGCGGGGGAGCAGTACTTC
CASSLGGLAGEQYF
>TRBV7-9|NA|NA|TRBJ1-1
TGTGCCAGCAGCCCGCAGGGCGGGAGGAACACTGAAGCTTTCTTT
CASSPQGGRNTEAFF
>TRBV5-1|NA|NA|TRBJ1-2
TGCGCCAGCAGCGTAACCGGGCCTGCGGAGGGGGGCTACACCTTC
CASSVTGPAEGGYTF
>TRBV18|NA|NA|TRBJ1-1
TGTGCCAGCTCACGGGCAGGGGTGAACACTGAAGCTTTCTTT
CASSRAGVNTEAFF
>TRBV2|NA|NA|TRBJ2-7
TGTGCCAGCAGTGATTGGGGTAACGAGCAGTACTTC
CASSDWGNEQYF
>TRBV6-5|TRBD2|NA|TRBJ2-1
TGTGCCAGCAGAGCGGGACTAGCGGGCTTCGATGAGCAGTTCTTC
CASRAGLAGFDEQFF
>TRBV11-2|NA|NA|TRBJ1-4
TGTGCCAGCAGCTTAGCCAGGGTGGAAAAACTGTTTTTT
CASSLARVEKLFF
>TRBV7-3|TRBD2|NA|TRBJ2-1
TGTGCCAGCAGCCCGGGGGGGGCAGGGCATGAGCAGTTCTTC
CASSPGGAGHEQFF